The 7 T cell receptor beta chains below were found in one sample sequenced in a study of beta chain features in type 1 diabetes. Every bit of the isolated RNA underwent reverse transcription, so sequencing read expressed TCRB transcripts. Profiling relied on immunoSEQ multiplex PCR, and the TCRdb table lists in-frame clones only, not all of them. The sample consists of 900,000 or so clones, roughly a sixth of them appearing once. Sequences were obtained from naive CD4+ T cells from blood. The receptors come from a woman aged 18-35 years in good health.

The CDR3 sequence: CASSLAGTRGQETQYF. CDR3 bases: TGTGCCAGCAGCTTAGCCGGGACTAGGGGCCAAGAGACCCAGTACTTC. The V gene is TRBV7-2, the J gene TRBJ2-5; the match to TRBD2 covers 8 bases. The CDR3 contains 16 residues. The V and J ends lost 0 bases and 1 base, in that order; junction bases with no gene match: 4. CDR1 and CDR2 from the germline V gene are SGHTA and FQGNSA.

This clone was recorded a few times. The CDR3 DNA follows: TGCAGCGTTGGACCCTCCGGGACTAGCGGGTTGAGCTCCTACAATGAGCAGTTCTTC. This translates into CSVGPSGTSGLSSYNEQFF. V usage is TRBV29-1 and J usage is TRBJ2-1, with 12 positions matching TRBD2. V gave up 4 bases and J gave up 0 bases; unmatched junction bases: 13. CDR3 size: 19 residues. Germline loops: CDR1 SQVTM, CDR2 ANQGSEA.

The chain is built from TRBV4-2 and TRBJ2-1; unclear D gene. Looked up from germline, CDR1 is LGHNA and CDR2 is YNFKEQ. This CDR3 comprises 13 residues. V lost 1 base and J lost 9, with 10 bases in between. CDR3 amino acids: CASSQVVTTEQFF. The CDR3 DNA sequence: TGTGCCAGCAGCCAAGTCGTTACTACTGAGCAGTTCTTC.

The chain combines TRBV29-1 with TRBJ2-1, with TRBD2 matching over 15 bases. Germline V gene lookup returns CDR1 SQVTM and CDR2 ANQGSEA. V lost 0 bases and J lost 1; bases outside the gene matches: 4. The CDR3 consists of 18 residues. The CDR3 is CSVEESGLAGGSYNEQFF. The CDR3 DNA follows: TGCAGCGTTGAAGAGTCGGGACTAGCGGGAGGTTCCTACAATGAGCAGTTCTTC.

This clone was seen many times. The identical CDR3 is also encoded by other nucleotide sequences in the sample. This chain links TRBV14 with TRBJ1-1; D possibly corresponds to TRBD1 (5 bases). In germline, CDR1 is SGHDN, CDR2 FVKESK. The CDR3 loop spans 13 amino acids. Deletions cut 4 bases from V and 1 base from J, with 7 bases between. The CDR3 DNA reads TGTGCCAGCAGCCTTGACAGGAACACTGAAGCTTTCTTT. This gives the protein CASSLDRNTEAFF.

This clone occurred a few times. This chain uses TRBV28 with TRBJ2-7; D not resolved. With 2 bases removed from V and 1 base from J, the gap between germline ends came to 9 bases. Germline CDR1 is MDHEN and CDR2 is SYDVKM. The CDR3 covers 14 residues. CDR3 sequence (DNA): TGTGCCAGCAGTTTAGGGTCGGGTTCCTACGAGCAGTACTTC. As protein: CASSLGSGSYEQYF.

The rearrangement links TRBV6-1 to TRBJ1-4, with D uncertain. Germline V lookup: CDR1 MNHNS, CDR2 SASEGT. Trimming pared 6 bases from V and 7 bases from J, leaving 12 bases between. This CDR3 contains 13 residues. The CDR3 coding sequence is TGTGCCAGCAGCACTGTTCCTAGTGAAAAACTGTTTTTT. Translated: CASSTVPSEKLFF.